This T cell receptor (beta chain) came from a study of neoadjuvant nivolumab and ipilimumab in lung cancer. A few counts support this clone. No antigen is known for it. Study results and caveats: Compared with tumor-adjacent uninvolved lung, resected tumors showed greater richness and clonality. TCR sequencing covered a small number of samples. From pretherapy to surgery, tumor richness and clonality rose with dual therapy.

The table came from immunoSEQ multiplex PCR; TCRdb's copy has only in-frame clones and leaves some out. The repertoire holds 10,000 or so clones, approximately 80% seen once, with more than 2.5% in the top ten. The sample here was tumor tissue, taken after neoadjuvant nivolumab, alone or with ipilimumab, at or shortly before surgery. This clonotype was sampled from an adult with non-small cell lung cancer.

The CDR3 here is CASSPPGAPQETQYF. CDR3 bases: TGTGCCAGCTCACCACCTGGGGCGCCCCAAGAGACCCAGTACTTC. The chain is built from TRBV18 and TRBJ2-5; D is possibly TRBD1 (5 bases). Germline lookup yields CDR1 KGHSH and CDR2 LQKENI. This CDR3 comprises 15 residues. The V end was cut by 0 bases, the J end by 1 base, with 9 bases between. Variable domain in full (rest from reference TRBV18 and TRBJ2-5): NAGVMQNPRHLVRRRGQEARLRCSPMKGHSHVYWYRQLPEEGLKFMVYLQKENIIDESGMPKERFSAEFPKEGPSILRIQQVVRGDSAAYFCASSPPGAPQETQYFGPGTRLLVL.